What follows describes a single T cell receptor (beta chain). This entry comes from a study of CD8 T cells in Susac syndrome. cDNA came from approximately 0.5 to 1 ug RNA primed by random hexamers. Amplification of TCR beta CDR3 by immunoSEQ multiplex PCR spanned 54 Vbeta and 13 Jbeta. MiXCR was run by TCRdb on the immunoSEQ multiplex PCR reads, yielding one entry per CDR3 protein. This sample yields 250,000 to 300,000 distinct CDR3 sequences, of which approximately 85% are seen a single time; 0.21% belongs to the top ten. This CDR3 spans 16 amino acids. The ends lost 1 base at V and 5 bases at J; junction bases unmatched: 8. Germline CDR1 reads MNHEY; CDR2 reads SMNVEV (reference sequence).

What was sequenced was CD8+ T cells from PBMCs. The sequence derives from a human donor with multiple sclerosis. This chain joins TRBV27 and TRBJ2-1, with 7 bases that match TRBD2. The CDR3 sequence: CASSLLVAGANNEQFF. The CDR3 nucleotides read TGTGCCAGCAGTTTATTGGTAGCGGGTGCTAACAATGAGCAGTTCTTC.